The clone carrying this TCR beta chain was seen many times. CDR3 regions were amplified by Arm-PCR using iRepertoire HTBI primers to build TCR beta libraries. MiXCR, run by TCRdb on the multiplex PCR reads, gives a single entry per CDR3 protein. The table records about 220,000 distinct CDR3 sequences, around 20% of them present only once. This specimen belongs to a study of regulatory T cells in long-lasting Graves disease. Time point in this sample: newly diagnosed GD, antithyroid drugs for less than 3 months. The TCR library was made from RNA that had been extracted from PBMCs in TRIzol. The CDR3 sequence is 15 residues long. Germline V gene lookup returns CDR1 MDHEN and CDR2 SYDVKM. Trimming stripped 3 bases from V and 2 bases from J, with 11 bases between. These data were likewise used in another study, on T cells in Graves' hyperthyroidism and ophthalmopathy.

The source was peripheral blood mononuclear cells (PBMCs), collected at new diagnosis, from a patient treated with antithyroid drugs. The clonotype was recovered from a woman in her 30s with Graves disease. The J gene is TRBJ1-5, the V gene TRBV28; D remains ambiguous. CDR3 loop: CASSLGFFGNQPQHF. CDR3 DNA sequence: TGTGCCAGCAGTTTGGGATTCTTCGGCAATCAGCCCCAGCATTTT.